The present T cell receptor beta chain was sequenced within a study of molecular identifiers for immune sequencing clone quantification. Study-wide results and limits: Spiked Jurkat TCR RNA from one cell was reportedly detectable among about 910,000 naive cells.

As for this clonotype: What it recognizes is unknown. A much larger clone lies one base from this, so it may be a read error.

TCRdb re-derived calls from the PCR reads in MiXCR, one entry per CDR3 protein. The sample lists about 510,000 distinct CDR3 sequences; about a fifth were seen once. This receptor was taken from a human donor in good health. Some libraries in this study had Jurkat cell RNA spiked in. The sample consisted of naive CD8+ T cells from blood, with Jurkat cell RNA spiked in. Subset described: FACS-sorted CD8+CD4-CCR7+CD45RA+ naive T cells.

This CDR3 is CASSLIPLAEGTGTQYF. CDR3 DNA sequence: TGTGCCAGCAGTTTAATCCCACTAGCGGAGGGCACAGGTACGCAGTATTTT. The chain is built from TRBV27 and TRBJ2-3; TRBD2 matches at 8 bases. CDR3 size: 17 residues. The germline CDR1 and CDR2 sequences are MNHEY and SMNVEV (reference sequence).